The T cell receptor (beta chain) described here comes from a study of T cell responses to AZD1222 COVID-19 vaccine. On the study more broadly: Whether given at about 4 or about 12 weeks, second doses were pooled.

The repertoire was sequenced with immunoSEQ multiplex PCR; TCRdb's copy has only in-frame clones and lacks some. The table lists 90,000 to 120,000 clones, around 90% of them singletons. Notes on this clone: Its target is not known.

General study points: Baseline testing showed seropositivity in only 5 or 6 AZD1222 recipients.

The input for sequencing was peripheral blood, taken on day 0 of AZD1222 vaccination. The sequence came from an adult in good health.

CDR3 nucleotides: TGTGCCATCAGTGAAGGGCCGAACTATGGCTACACCTTC. Translation gives CAISEGPNYGYTF. V usage is TRBV10-3 and J usage is TRBJ1-2; D is ambiguous. Germline CDR1 and CDR2: ENHRY and SYGVKD. There are 13 residues in the CDR3. Trimming took 3 bases from V and 2 from J, leaving 7 bases between them.